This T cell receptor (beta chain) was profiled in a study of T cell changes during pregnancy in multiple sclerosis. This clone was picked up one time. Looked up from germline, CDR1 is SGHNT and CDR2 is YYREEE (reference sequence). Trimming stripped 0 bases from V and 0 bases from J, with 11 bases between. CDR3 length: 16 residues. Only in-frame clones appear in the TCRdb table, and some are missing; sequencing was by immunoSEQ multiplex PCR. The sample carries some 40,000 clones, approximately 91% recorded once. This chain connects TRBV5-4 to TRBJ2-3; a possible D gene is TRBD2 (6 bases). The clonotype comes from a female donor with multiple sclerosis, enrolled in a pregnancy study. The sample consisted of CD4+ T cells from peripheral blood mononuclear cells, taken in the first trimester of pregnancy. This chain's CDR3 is CASSLAGGMSTDTQYF. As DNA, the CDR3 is TGTGCCAGCAGCTTGGCAGGCGGGATGAGCACAGATACGCAGTATTTT.